What follows are 4 T cell receptor beta chains derived from one specimen sequenced in a study of Graves' ophthalmopathy and Graves' hyperthyroidism. Amplification from RNA transcripts yielded the TCR beta CDR3 regions. HTBI-primed RT-PCR formed the first round, and a multiplex PCR formed the second. TCRdb reprocessed the multiplex PCR reads via MiXCR and lists one record per CDR3 protein. The repertoire holds over a million distinct CDR3 sequences, with about two fifths as singletons. Material: peripheral blood or thyroid tissue (not recorded which). These receptors all come from an adult man with Graves' hyperthyroidism.

J is TRBJ2-5 and V is TRBV10-3, with TRBD2 matching 9 bases. Germline values: CDR1 ENHRY, CDR2 SYGVKD. The CDR3 is 12 amino acids. The CDR3 sequence: CPEAGGKETQYF. The CDR3 coding sequence is TGTCCCGAAGCGGGGGGAAAGGAGACCCAGTACTTC.

A remark on this clonotype: A much larger clone differs by one base, so this may be a read error. This chain connects TRBV6-5 to TRBJ1-5; TRBD1 aligns across 7 bases. Per germline, CDR1 MNHEY and CDR2 SVGAGI. The V and J ends lost 5 bases and 9 bases, in that order; junction bases with no gene match: 7. This CDR3 is 13 amino acids long. CDR3 in amino acids: CASSNDRVRPQHF. The CDR3 coding sequence is TGTGCCAGCAGTAATGACAGGGTCCGGCCCCAGCATTTT.

In this sample, this clonotype turned up many times. This chain links TRBV7-9 with TRBJ2-7; D ambiguous. This CDR3 is built from 12 residues. V was trimmed by 4 bases and J by 5 bases, leaving 9 bases between them. In germline, CDR1 is SEHNR, CDR2 FQNEAQ (reference sequence). The CDR3 coding sequence is TGTGCCAGCAGCTGGAGTATCCACGAGCAGTACTTC. It is translated as CASSWSIHEQYF.

To note about this clonotype: An end of the junction does not agree with germline; a read error may underlie this. The genes are TRBV5-1 and TRBJ1-1; 9 positions match TRBD1. The CDR3 is 16 residues long. CDR1 and CDR2 from the germline V gene are SGHRS and YFSETQ. This CDR3 reads CTSSYGQGMGGTEAFF. The CDR3 region has the DNA TGCACCAGCAGCTACGGACAGGGGATGGGGGGGACTGAAGCTTTCTTT.